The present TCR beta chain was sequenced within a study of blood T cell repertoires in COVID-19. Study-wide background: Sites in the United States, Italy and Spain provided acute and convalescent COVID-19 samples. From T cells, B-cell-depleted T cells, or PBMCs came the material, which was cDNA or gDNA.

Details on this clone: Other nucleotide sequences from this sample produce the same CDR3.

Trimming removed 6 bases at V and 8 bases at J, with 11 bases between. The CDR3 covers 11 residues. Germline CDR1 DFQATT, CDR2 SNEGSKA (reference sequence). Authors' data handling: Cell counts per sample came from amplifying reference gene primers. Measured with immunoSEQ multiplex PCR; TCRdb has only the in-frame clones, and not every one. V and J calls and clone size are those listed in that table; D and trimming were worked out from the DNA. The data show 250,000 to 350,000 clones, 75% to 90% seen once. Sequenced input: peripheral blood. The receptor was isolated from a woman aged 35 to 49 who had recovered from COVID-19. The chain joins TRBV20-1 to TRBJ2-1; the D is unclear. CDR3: CSASSRDEQFF. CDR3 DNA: TGCAGTGCCTCCTCTCGAGATGAGCAGTTCTTC.